Following are 11 T cell receptor beta chains from one sample sequenced in a study of tumor-infiltrating lymphocytes in primary liver carcinoma (dated 2017 in TCRdb). Data came from an Illumina HiSeq 2500. A constant-region primer and ProtoScript II reverse transcriptase were used to reverse-transcribe TCRbeta-specific cDNA from 500 ng total RNA. Three nested multiplex PCR rounds, following a slightly modified ARM-PCR procedure, were used to build the TCRbeta libraries. Each of the first two PCR rounds ran for about 9 cycles and used multiplex TRBV1-TRBV30 forward primers together with a Cbeta reverse primer. TCRdb handled the public reads itself, with Q25 trimming in fastp and clone calling in MiXCR, and kept productive beta chains. Each CDR3 protein appears once, grouped with its most common genes and DNA. This sample gives over 250,000 distinct CDR3 sequences in total; approximately 58% of them show up just once. 15% to 20% of the sample is taken by the ten largest.

TRIzol reagent was used to extract blood RNA from unsorted whole blood, while the DNeasy Blood & Tissue kit provided the germline DNA. The sequenced sample was peripheral blood. Receptor source: a woman under 40 with primary liver carcinoma and hepatitis B virus infection.

The rearrangement joins TRBV28 to TRBJ2-5; D could derive from TRBD1 or TRBD2 (5 bases each). The length of the CDR3 is 12 residues. V was pared by 6 bases and J by 9 bases, with 14 bases between. CDR1 and CDR2 (germline): MDHEN, SYDVKM. CDR3 in amino acids: CASRGDLGPQYF. For the CDR3, the DNA is TGTGCCAGCAGGGGGGACCTGGGTCCCCAGTACTTC.

The CDR3 sequence is CASSVGHAAFF. CDR3 in DNA: TGTGCCAGCAGTGTCGGACACGCGGCTTTCTTT. This rearrangement joins TRBV25-1 to TRBJ1-1; a weak D match, TRBD1 (5 bases). The germline V gene has CDR1 MGHDK and CDR2 SYGVNS. This CDR3 is 11 amino acids long. V gave up 4 bases and J gave up 11 bases, with 11 bases separating them.

In regard to this clonotype: Sequence at one end of the junction differs from germline and may be a read error. The gene calls are TRBV6-2 or TRBV6-3 and TRBJ2-7, with a weak D call TRBD1 (5 bases). The CDR3 contains 15 residues. Germline V gene sequence: CDR1 MNHEY, CDR2 SVGEGT. CDR3 sequence: CASSYSTAQPYKQYF. The CDR3, as DNA: TGTGCCAGCAGTTACTCGACAGCCCAACCCTACAAGCAGTACTTC.

The rearrangement uses TRBV6-1 and TRBJ2-2, with D unresolved. The CDR3 sequence is 16 residues long. CDR1 and CDR2 from the germline V gene are MNHNS and SASEGT. Trimming took off 7 bases at V and 4 bases at J, with 19 bases between the two ends. The CDR3 reads CASTRSLVRGTGELFF. For the CDR3, the DNA is TGTGCCAGCACCCGTTCCCTGGTTCGAGGCACCGGGGAGCTGTTTTTT.

Notes on this clonotype: At one end, the junction sequence differs from germline, possibly due to a read error. The chain links TRBV29-1 to TRBJ2-1, with D perhaps TRBD1 (5 bases). The CDR3 consists of 13 residues. Germline V gene data show CDR1 as SQVTM and CDR2 as ANQGSEA. The CDR3 sequence is CSIEGVGSNEQFF. The CDR3 nucleotides are TGCAGCATTGAAGGGGTAGGGTCGAATGAGCAGTTCTTC.

This clonotype showed up just a few times. The CDR3 region has the DNA TGTGCCTTCCGGTTGACCGGGGAGCTGTTTTTT. As protein: CAFRLTGELFF. V and J are TRBV30 and TRBJ2-2; D unresolved. V gave up 7 bases and J gave up 5 bases, with 8 bases separating them. The CDR3 loop spans 11 amino acids. Germline CDR1 is GTSNPN and CDR2 is SVGIG (reference sequence).

This clonotype appeared a single time. The genes are TRBV5-8 and TRBJ2-6; D gene ambiguous. The V gene's germline CDR1 is SGHTS and CDR2 YDEGEE. The V and J ends lost 2 bases and 5 bases respectively, with 8 bases between them. The CDR3 spans 14 residues. CDR3 in amino acids: CASSLSTWANVLTF. CDR3 DNA: TGTGCCAGCAGCTTATCAACCTGGGCCAACGTCCTGACTTTC.

This clonotype was seen at least ten times. This chain uses TRBV29-1 with TRBJ2-1; 9 bases fit TRBD1. The CDR3 runs to 13 residues. V shed 6 bases and J 6 bases; nucleotides not matched to a gene: 6. Germline CDR1 SQVTM, CDR2 ANQGSEA. CDR3 sequence reads: CSVNRGQVNEQFF. The CDR3 DNA is TGCAGCGTGAACAGGGGGCAGGTCAATGAGCAGTTCTTC.

For this clonotype: An end of the junction does not agree with germline; a read error may underlie this. V gene TRBV6-5 combines with J gene TRBJ2-3; D is perhaps TRBD1 (5 bases). Germline V CDR1 and CDR2: MNHEY, SVGAGI. The CDR3 runs 14 residues. The CDR3 reads CASSYRGTPDMQYF. Here the CDR3 DNA reads TGTGCCAGCAGTTACAGGGGTACCCCAGATATGCAGTATTTT.

CDR3 loop: CASIMTGIAETQYF. The CDR3, as DNA: TGTGCCAGCATCATGACAGGGATTGCAGAGACCCAGTACTTC. The chain couples TRBV11-2 to TRBJ2-5; TRBD1 matches 7 bases. Unmatched junction bases numbered 9, after V lost 7 bases and J lost 4 bases. The CDR3 is 14 residues long. CDR1 SGHAT and CDR2 FQNNGV come from the germline V gene.

This clonotype was counted at least ten times. V usage is TRBV12-3 or TRBV12-4 and J usage is TRBJ2-5, with D unclear. Trimming cost V 8 bases and J 5 bases, with 9 bases left between them. The CDR3 covers 11 residues. The CDR3 DNA reads TGTGCCAGCCGAGAGGCTGAGACCCAGTACTTC. It yields the protein CASREAETQYF.